A single sample is the source of the 14 T cell receptor beta chains below, sequenced in a study of blood T cell repertoires in COVID-19. Here immunoSEQ multiplex PCR was the method, and the copy in TCRdb shows in-frame clones only, minus some. The sample holds roughly 170,000 clones; 80% to 90% are singletons and the top ten take around 20%. What was sequenced was peripheral blood. The source of these receptors is a man aged 70 or older with active or convalescent COVID-19.

The chain joins TRBV29-1 to TRBJ1-2, with D tentatively TRBD1 (5 bases). With 3 bases removed from V and 14 bases from J, the gap between germline ends came to 19 bases. The germline CDR1 and CDR2 sequences are SQVTM and ANQGSEA. The CDR3 contains 12 residues. Here the CDR3 DNA reads TGCAGCGTTGATGTTTACCAGGGTGGGGGGACCTTC. It specifies CSVDVYQGGGTF.

The V call is TRBV7-2, the J call TRBJ1-1; D is unresolved. The CDR3 spans 13 residues. In germline, CDR1 is SGHTA, CDR2 FQGNSA. V was shortened by 2 bases and J by 3 bases, with 7 bases between the two germline ends. The CDR3: CASSLQVDTEAFF. The DNA of the CDR3 is TGTGCCAGCAGCTTACAGGTGGACACTGAAGCTTTCTTT. Full variable domain (missing parts from reference TRBV7-2 and TRBJ1-1): GAGVSQSPSNKVTEKGKDVELRCDPISGHTALYWYRQSLGQGLEFLIYFQGNSAPDKSGLPSDRFSAERTGGSVSTLTIQRTQQEDSAVYLCASSLQVDTEAFFGQGTRLTVV.

This chain links TRBV3-1 (or the pseudogene TRBV3-2) with TRBJ1-2, with a tentative D call TRBD1 (5 bases). V was pared by 0 bases and J by 4 bases, with 12 bases between. This CDR3 is built from 15 residues. CDR1 and CDR2 (germline): LGHDT, YNNKEL (reference sequence). Here the CDR3 reads CASSQEYGRAYGYTF. As DNA, the CDR3 is TGTGCCAGCAGCCAAGAATATGGCAGGGCCTATGGCTACACCTTC.

J is TRBJ1-1 and V is TRBV11-2; D uncertain. This CDR3 spans 11 amino acids. V lost 3 bases and J lost 7, with 6 bases in between. Germline values: CDR1 SGHAT, CDR2 FQNNGV. CDR3: CASSLFSEAFF. In DNA form, the CDR3 reads TGTGCCAGCAGCTTGTTCAGTGAAGCTTTCTTT.

The V and J genes are TRBV3-1 (or the pseudogene TRBV3-2) and TRBJ2-3; 8 bases are a match to TRBD2. CDR1 is LGHDT and CDR2 is YNNKEL in the germline V gene (reference sequence). V shed 3 bases, J shed 13 bases, and the junction held 6 bases outside the gene matches. This CDR3 region has 12 residues. Here the CDR3 reads CASSQPGLDKYF. For the CDR3, the DNA is TGTGCCAGCAGCCAGCCGGGACTAGATAAGTATTTT.

This clone has just a few counts. The chain employs TRBV15 and TRBJ2-1; the D gene is possibly TRBD2 (7 bases). The CDR3 runs 12 residues. Trimming shortened V by 8 bases and J by 8 bases, and 13 bases separated the two germline ends. The germline V gene encodes CDR1 LNHNV and CDR2 YYDKDF (reference sequence). DNA for the CDR3: TGTGCCACCCGTGGGGGGGCTGATGAGCAGTTCTTC. It yields the protein CATRGGADEQFF.

The chain recombines TRBV5-1 with TRBJ2-3; D not certain. V was shortened by 7 bases and J by 3 bases, with 12 bases between the two germline ends. The CDR3 is 13 amino acids. Germline V gene data show CDR1 as SGHRS and CDR2 as YFSETQ. The CDR3 DNA reads as TGCGCCAGCGTGCGCGAGAGGACAGATACGCAGTATTTT. Residues: CASVRERTDTQYF.

V and J are TRBV6-5 and TRBJ2-2; maybe TRBD1 (5 bases). Trimming cost V 6 bases and J 0 bases, with 11 bases left between them. The germline CDR1 and CDR2 sequences are MNHEY and SVGAGI. The CDR3 runs to 15 residues. The DNA of the CDR3 is TGTGCCAGCAGGCTGGGGCAGTCGAACACCGGGGAGCTGTTTTTT. This encodes CASRLGQSNTGELFF.

The CDR3 DNA follows: TGCAGCGTAACCAGGGGAACTGGAAACACCATATATTTT. This encodes CSVTRGTGNTIYF. The chain carries TRBV29-1 and TRBJ1-3, with a possible D match to TRBD1 (6 bases). This CDR3 contains 13 residues. Germline assignment: CDR1 SQVTM and CDR2 ANQGSEA. Trimming shortened V by 6 bases and J by 2 bases, and 11 bases separated the two germline ends.

V gene TRBV19 combines with J gene TRBJ1-2, with a weak D call TRBD1 (6 bases). This CDR3 is 13 amino acids long. V was shortened by 5 bases and J by 6 bases, with 13 bases between the two germline ends. The germline gives CDR1 LNHDA, CDR2 SQIVND (reference sequence). Here the CDR3 DNA reads TGTGCCAGTAGTCCTCACTCAGGGGATGGCTACACCTTC. It is translated as CASSPHSGDGYTF. The full variable domain, its missing parts supplied by reference TRBV19 and TRBJ1-2, is DGGITQSPKYLFRKEGQNVTLSCEQNLNHDAMYWYRQDPGQGLRLIYYSQIVNDFQKGDIAEGYSVSREKKESFPLTVTSAQKNPTAFYLCASSPHSGDGYTFGSGTRLTVV.

V and J are TRBV5-6 and TRBJ1-2, with 8 nucleotides matching TRBD1. V lost 0 bases and J lost 4; bases outside the gene matches: 14. This CDR3 is built from 18 residues. Germline V gene lookup returns CDR1 SGHDT and CDR2 YYEEEE. The CDR3 coding sequence is TGTGCCAGCAGCTTGGGGGGGACAGGTGGTATCGTGGCCTATGGCTACACCTTC. This gives the protein CASSLGGTGGIVAYGYTF.

This chain uses TRBV18 with TRBJ1-6; D gene ambiguous. CDR1 is KGHSH and CDR2 is LQKENI in the germline V gene. Trimming left V 1 base short and J 8 bases short, with 18 bases between. This CDR3 region has 17 residues. The CDR3 DNA is TGTGCCAGCTCACCACGGGGAGGTGCCGGGTATGATTCACCCCTCCACTTT. Protein product: CASSPRGGAGYDSPLHF.

The chain uses TRBV11-2 and TRBJ2-7, with 9 nucleotides matching TRBD1. CDR1 and CDR2 (germline): SGHAT, FQNNGV. The junction had 3 bases not matched to a gene; V was cut back by 0 bases and J by 3 bases. The CDR3 length is 15 residues. The CDR3 nucleotides read TGTGCCAGCAGCTTAGAGCGGGACAGGGTCTACGAGCAGTACTTC. Amino acid sequence: CASSLERDRVYEQYF.

V and J are TRBV15 and TRBJ1-2; maybe TRBD1 (6 bases). The CDR3 is 15 amino acids. V lost 5 bases and J 4 bases, leaving 17 bases between the germline ends. Germline-derived CDR1 and CDR2 are LNHNV and YYDKDF (reference sequence). CDR3 amino acids: CATSLGHAAFYGYTF. CDR3 in DNA: TGTGCCACCAGCCTGGGACACGCCGCCTTCTATGGCTACACCTTC.